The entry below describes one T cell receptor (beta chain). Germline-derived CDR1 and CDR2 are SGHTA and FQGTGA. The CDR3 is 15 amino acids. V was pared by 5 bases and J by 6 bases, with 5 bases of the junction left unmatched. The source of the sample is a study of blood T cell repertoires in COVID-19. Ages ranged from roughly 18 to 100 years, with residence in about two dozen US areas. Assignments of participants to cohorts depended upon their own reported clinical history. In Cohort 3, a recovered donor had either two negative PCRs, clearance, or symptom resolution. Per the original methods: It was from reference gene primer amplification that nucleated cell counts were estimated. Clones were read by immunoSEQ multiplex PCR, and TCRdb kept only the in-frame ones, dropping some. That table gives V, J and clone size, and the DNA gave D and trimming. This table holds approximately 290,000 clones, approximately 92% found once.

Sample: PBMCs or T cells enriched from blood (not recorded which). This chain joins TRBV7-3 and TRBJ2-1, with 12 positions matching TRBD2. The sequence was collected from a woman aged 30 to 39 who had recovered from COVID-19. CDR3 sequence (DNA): TGTGCCAGCAGCACGACTAGCGGGAGATTCAATGAGCAGTTCTTC. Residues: CASSTTSGRFNEQFF.